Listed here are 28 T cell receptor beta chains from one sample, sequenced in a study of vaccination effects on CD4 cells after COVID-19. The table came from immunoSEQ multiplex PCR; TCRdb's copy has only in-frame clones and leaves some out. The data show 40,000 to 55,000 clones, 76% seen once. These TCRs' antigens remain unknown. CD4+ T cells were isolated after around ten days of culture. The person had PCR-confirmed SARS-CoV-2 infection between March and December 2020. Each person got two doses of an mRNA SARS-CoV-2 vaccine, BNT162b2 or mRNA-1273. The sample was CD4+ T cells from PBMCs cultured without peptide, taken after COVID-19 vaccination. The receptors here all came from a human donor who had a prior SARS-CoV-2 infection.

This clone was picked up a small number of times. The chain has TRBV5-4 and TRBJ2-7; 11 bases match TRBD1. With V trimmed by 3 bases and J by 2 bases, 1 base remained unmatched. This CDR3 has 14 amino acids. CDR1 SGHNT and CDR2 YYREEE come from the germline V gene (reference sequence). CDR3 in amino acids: CASSSGQGAYEQYF. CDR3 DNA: TGTGCCAGCAGCTCGGGACAGGGGGCCTACGAGCAGTACTTC.

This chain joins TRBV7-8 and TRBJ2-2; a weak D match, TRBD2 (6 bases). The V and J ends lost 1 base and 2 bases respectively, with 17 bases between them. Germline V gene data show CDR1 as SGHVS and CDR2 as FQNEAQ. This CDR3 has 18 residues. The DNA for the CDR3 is TGTGCCAGCAGCTTAGGGTCCGGGACTGGCCTTAACACCGGGGAGCTGTTTTTT. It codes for CASSLGSGTGLNTGELFF.

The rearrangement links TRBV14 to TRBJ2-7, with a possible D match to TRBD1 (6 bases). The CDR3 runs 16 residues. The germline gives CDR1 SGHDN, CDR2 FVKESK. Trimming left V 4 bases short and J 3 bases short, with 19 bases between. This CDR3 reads CASSLKPTGEGYEQYF. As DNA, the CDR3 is TGTGCCAGCAGCCTTAAACCGACAGGAGAGGGCTACGAGCAGTACTTC.

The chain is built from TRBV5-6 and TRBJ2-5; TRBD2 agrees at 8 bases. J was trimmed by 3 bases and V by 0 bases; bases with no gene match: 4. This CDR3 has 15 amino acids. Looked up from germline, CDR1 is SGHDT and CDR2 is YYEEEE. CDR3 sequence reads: CASSLVSGAEETQYF. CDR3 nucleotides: TGTGCCAGCAGCTTGGTTAGCGGGGCCGAAGAGACCCAGTACTTC.

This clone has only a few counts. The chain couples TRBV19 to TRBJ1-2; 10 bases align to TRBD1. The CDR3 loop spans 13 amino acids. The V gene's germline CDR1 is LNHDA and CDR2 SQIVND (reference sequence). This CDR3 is CAVRQGALDGYTF. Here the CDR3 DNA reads TGTGCGGTTAGACAGGGGGCATTGGATGGCTACACCTTC. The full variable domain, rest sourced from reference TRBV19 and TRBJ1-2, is DGGITQSPKYLFRKEGQNVTLSCEQNLNHDAMYWYRQDPGQGLRLIYYSQIVNDFQKGDIAEGYSVSREKKESFPLTVTSAQKNPTAFYLCAVRQGALDGYTFGSGTRLTVV.

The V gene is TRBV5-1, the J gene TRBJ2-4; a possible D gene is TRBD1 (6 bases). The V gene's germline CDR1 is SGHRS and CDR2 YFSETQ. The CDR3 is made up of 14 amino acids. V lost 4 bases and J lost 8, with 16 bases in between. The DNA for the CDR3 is TGCGCCAGCAGCAGATACAGGGCTTCGGACATTCAGTACTTC. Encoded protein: CASSRYRASDIQYF.

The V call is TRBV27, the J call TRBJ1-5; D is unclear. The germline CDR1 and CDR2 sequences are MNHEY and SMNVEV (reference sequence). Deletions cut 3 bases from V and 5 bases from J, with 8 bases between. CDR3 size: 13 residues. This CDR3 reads CASSFLADQPQHF. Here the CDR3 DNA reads TGTGCCAGCAGTTTCTTGGCAGATCAGCCCCAGCATTTT.

CDR3 protein: CASSQDPSRTSGTPEQFF. The CDR3 nucleotides read TGTGCCAGCAGCCAAGATCCATCGAGGACTAGCGGGACCCCCGAGCAGTTCTTC. This chain joins TRBV3-1 (or the pseudogene TRBV3-2) and TRBJ2-1; 12 nucleotides align to TRBD2. Germline CDR1 reads LGHDT; CDR2 reads YNNKEL (reference sequence). CDR3 length: 18 residues. V was clipped by 0 bases and J by 10 bases; unmatched bases: 13.

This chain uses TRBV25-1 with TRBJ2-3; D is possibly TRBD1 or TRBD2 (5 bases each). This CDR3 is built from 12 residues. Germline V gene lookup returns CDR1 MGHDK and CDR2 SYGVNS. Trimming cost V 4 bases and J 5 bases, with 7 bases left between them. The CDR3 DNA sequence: TGTGCCAGCAGTGGGGGGATAGATACGCAGTATTTT. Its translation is CASSGGIDTQYF. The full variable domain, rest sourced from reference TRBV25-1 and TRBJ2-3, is EADIYQTPRYLVIGTGKKITLECSQTMGHDKMYWYQQDPGMELHLIHYSYGVNSTEKGDLSSESTVSRIRTEHFPLTLESARPSHTSQYLCASSGGIDTQYFGPGTRLTVL.

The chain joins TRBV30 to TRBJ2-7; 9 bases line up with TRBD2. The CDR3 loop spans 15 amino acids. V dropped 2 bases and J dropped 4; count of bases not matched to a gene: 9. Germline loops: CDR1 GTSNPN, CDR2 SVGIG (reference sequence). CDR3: CAWSHHSGRSYEQYF. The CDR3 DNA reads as TGTGCCTGGAGTCACCATAGCGGGAGAAGTTACGAGCAGTACTTC.

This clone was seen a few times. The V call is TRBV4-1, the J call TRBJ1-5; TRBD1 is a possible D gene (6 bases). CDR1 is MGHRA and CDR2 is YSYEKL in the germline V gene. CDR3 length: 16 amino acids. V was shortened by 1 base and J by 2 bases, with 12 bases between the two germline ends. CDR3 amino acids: CASSQGRGARNQPQHF. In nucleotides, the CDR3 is TGCGCCAGCAGCCAAGGCAGGGGTGCCCGCAATCAGCCCCAGCATTTT.

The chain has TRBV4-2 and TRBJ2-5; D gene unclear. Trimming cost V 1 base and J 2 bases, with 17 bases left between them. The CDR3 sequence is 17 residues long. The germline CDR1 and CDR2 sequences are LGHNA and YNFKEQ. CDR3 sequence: CASSQGEGRELQETQYF. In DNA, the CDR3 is TGTGCCAGCAGCCAAGGAGAAGGACGCGAATTACAAGAGACCCAGTACTTC.

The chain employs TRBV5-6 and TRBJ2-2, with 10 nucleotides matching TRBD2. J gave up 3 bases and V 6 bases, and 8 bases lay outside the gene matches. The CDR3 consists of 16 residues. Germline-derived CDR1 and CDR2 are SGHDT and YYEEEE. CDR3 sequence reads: CASKRLAGVHTGELFF. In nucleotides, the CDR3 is TGTGCCAGCAAGCGGCTAGCGGGAGTTCACACCGGGGAGCTGTTTTTT.

The CDR3 DNA sequence: TGCAGTGCTAGTAATAGGCTAGGGTTTCGCGAGCAGTACTTC. Encoded protein: CSASNRLGFREQYF. The gene calls are TRBV20-1 and TRBJ2-7; D is undetermined. Trimming took 3 bases from V and 6 from J, leaving 18 bases between them. The CDR3 runs to 14 residues. The germline CDR1 and CDR2 sequences are DFQATT and SNEGSKA (reference sequence).

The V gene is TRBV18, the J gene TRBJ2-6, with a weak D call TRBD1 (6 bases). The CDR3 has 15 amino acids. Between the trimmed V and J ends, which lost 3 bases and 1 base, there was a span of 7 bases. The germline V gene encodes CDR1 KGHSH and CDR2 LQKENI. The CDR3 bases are TGTGCCAGCTCACCCAGGGGATCTGGGGCCAACGTCCTGACTTTC. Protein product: CASSPRGSGANVLTF.

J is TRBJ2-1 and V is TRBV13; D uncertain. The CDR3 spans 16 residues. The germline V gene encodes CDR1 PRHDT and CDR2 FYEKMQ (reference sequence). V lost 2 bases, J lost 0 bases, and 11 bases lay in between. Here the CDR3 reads CASSLRLSPSYNEQFF. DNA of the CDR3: TGTGCCAGCAGCTTAAGGCTCTCCCCCTCCTACAATGAGCAGTTCTTC.

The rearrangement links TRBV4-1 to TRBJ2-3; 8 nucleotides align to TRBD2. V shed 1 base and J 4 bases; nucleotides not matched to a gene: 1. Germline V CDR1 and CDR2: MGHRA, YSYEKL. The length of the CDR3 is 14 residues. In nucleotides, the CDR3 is TGCGCCAGCAGCCAAGCCGGGAGGGCAGATACGCAGTATTTT. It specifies CASSQAGRADTQYF.

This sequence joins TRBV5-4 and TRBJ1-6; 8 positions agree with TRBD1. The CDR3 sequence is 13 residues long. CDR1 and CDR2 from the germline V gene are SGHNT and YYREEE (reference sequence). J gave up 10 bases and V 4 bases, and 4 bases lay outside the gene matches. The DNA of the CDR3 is TGTGCCAGCAGCCCAGGGGGCACCTCACCCCTCCACTTT. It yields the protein CASSPGGTSPLHF.

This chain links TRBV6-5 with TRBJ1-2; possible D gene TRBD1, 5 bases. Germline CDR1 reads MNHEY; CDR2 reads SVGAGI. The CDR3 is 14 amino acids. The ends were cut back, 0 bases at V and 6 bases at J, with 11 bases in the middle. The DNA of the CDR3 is TGTGCCAGCAGTTACTCGGGGGGTTGGGATGGCTACACCTTC. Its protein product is CASSYSGGWDGYTF.

CDR3: CASSPRRVAGGGYTF. The CDR3 DNA reads as TGTGCCAGCAGCCCCCGCCGGGTTGCAGGGGGTGGCTACACCTTC. The V and J genes are TRBV9 and TRBJ1-2; 7 bases are shared with TRBD1. The CDR3 totals 15 residues. The ends lost 4 bases at V and 7 bases at J; junction bases unmatched: 13. Germline CDR1 is SGDLS and CDR2 is YYNGEE.

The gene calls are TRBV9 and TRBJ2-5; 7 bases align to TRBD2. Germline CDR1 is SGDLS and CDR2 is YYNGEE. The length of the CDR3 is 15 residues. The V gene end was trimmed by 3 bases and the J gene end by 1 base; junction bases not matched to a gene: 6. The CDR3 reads CASSGGAGTQETQYF. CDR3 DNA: TGTGCCAGCAGCGGCGGAGCGGGGACCCAAGAGACCCAGTACTTC.

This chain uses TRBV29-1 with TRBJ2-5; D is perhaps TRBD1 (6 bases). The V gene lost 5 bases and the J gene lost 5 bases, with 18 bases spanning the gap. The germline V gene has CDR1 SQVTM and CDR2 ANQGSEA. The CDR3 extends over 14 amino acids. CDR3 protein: CSVNRGSLGETQYF. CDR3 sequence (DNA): TGCAGCGTTAATAGGGGGAGTCTCGGGGAGACCCAGTACTTC.

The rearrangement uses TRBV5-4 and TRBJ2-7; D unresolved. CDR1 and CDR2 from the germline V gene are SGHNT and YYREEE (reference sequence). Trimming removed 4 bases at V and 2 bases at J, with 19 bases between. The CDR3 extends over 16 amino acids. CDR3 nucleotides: TGTGCCAGCAGCCCCAGTGTCGGTCAGGATGCCTACGAGCAGTACTTC. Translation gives CASSPSVGQDAYEQYF.

CDR3 sequence (DNA): TGTGCCAGCAGCTCACTCGGACTTCTTAGCACAGATACGCAGTATTTT. It codes for CASSSLGLLSTDTQYF. This chain connects TRBV7-2 to TRBJ2-3; TRBD2 might be the D (5 bases). The CDR3 is made up of 16 amino acids. Germline loops: CDR1 SGHTA, CDR2 FQGNSA. V was trimmed by 4 bases and J by 0 bases, leaving 14 bases between them.

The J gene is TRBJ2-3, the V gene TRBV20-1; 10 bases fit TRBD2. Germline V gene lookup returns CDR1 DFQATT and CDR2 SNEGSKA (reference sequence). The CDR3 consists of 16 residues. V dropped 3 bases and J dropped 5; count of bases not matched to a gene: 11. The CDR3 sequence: CSASYGLAGARDTQYF. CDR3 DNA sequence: TGCAGTGCTAGTTATGGGCTAGCGGGGGCGAGAGATACGCAGTATTTT.

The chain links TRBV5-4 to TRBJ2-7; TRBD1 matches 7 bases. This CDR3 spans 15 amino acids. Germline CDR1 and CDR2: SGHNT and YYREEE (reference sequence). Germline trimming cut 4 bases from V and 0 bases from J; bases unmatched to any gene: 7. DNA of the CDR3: TGTGCCAGCAGCGTAAAGACAGGGAGCTCCTACGAGCAGTACTTC. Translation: CASSVKTGSSYEQYF.

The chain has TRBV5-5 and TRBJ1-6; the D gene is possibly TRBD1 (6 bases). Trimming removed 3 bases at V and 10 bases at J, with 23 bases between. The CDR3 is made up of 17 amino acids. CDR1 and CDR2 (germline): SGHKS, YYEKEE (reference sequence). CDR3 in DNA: TGTGCCAGCAGCTCAAGGAGGGGGGCTCTCAGTCAATCACCCCTCCACTTT. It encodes CASSSRRGALSQSPLHF.

CDR3 in amino acids: CASKDSRDGETQYF. The DNA of the CDR3 is TGTGCCAGCAAGGATTCCAGGGACGGAGAGACCCAGTACTTC. The gene calls are TRBV2 and TRBJ2-5; TRBD1 or TRBD2 may be the D gene (5 bases each). V was clipped by 7 bases and J by 4 bases, with 16 bases between them. CDR1 is SNHLY and CDR2 is FYNNEI in the germline V gene. The CDR3 extends over 14 amino acids.